These 9 T cell receptor beta chains originate from one sample sequenced in a study of T cell responses to AZD1222 COVID-19 vaccine. Using immunoSEQ multiplex PCR, the repertoire was profiled, and TCRdb retains in-frame clones only, with some absent. The sample records around 100,000 clones, around 91% being singletons. The sequences come from peripheral blood, collected on day 0 of AZD1222 vaccination. The receptors stem from an adult in good health.

The rearrangement uses TRBV5-8 and TRBJ1-5; TRBD1 matches 9 bases. The germline CDR1 and CDR2 sequences are SGHTS and YDEGEE. V trimming: 4 bases; J trimming: 6 bases; junction bases outside the gene matches: 8. This CDR3 is 15 amino acids long. CDR3 coding DNA: TGTGCCAGCAGCCCTACAGGGGGCCGACGTCAGCCCCAGCATTTT. Its protein product is CASSPTGGRRQPQHF.

This clone was seen a single time. This chain connects TRBV27 to TRBJ2-2, with 14 bases lining up with TRBD2. The CDR3 sequence is 17 residues long. The V segment lost 4 bases and the J segment 6 bases; nucleotides outside the gene matches: 7. Germline V gene lookup returns CDR1 MNHEY and CDR2 SMNVEV (reference sequence). CDR3 sequence: CASSSTGLAGVAGELFF. CDR3 nucleotide sequence: TGTGCCAGCAGTTCAACGGGACTAGCGGGAGTGGCCGGGGAGCTGTTTTTT.

The chain has TRBV6-4 and TRBJ2-1, with 7 positions matching TRBD2. Trimming cost V 0 bases and J 7 bases; bases outside gene matches: 6. This CDR3 comprises 15 residues. Looked up from germline, CDR1 is MRHNA and CDR2 is SNTAGT. The CDR3 DNA is TGTGCCAGCAGTGACTCGGCGGGAGCGTCGAATGAGCAGTTCTTC. Amino acid sequence: CASSDSAGASNEQFF.

The V and J genes are TRBV6-1 and TRBJ1-2; D is possibly TRBD1 (5 bases). V was cut by 0 bases and J by 8 bases, with 16 bases left in between. The CDR3 is 15 residues long. Germline CDR1 is MNHNS and CDR2 is SASEGT. The CDR3 DNA reads TGTGCCAGCAGTGAAGCGCTTGGGGGTTCGAGGGGCTACACCTTC. Protein product: CASSEALGGSRGYTF.

The genes are TRBV11-1 and TRBJ2-6; 9 positions agree with TRBD1. The germline V gene has CDR1 SGHAT and CDR2 FQDESV (reference sequence). With V trimmed by 5 bases and J by 2 bases, 4 bases remained unmatched. CDR3 length: 16 residues. CDR3 amino acids: CASSLGTGTGANVLTF. The DNA of the CDR3 is TGTGCCAGCAGCCTGGGGACAGGGACTGGGGCCAACGTCCTGACTTTC.

V and J are TRBV9 and TRBJ2-1; 11 nucleotides match TRBD2. CDR1 and CDR2 from the germline V gene are SGDLS and YYNGEE. This CDR3 is built from 16 residues. V dropped 4 bases and J dropped 5; count of bases not matched to a gene: 8. DNA for the CDR3: TGTGCCAGCAGCCCCCGGGGTAGCGGGAGGGACAATGAGCAGTTCTTC. Amino acids: CASSPRGSGRDNEQFF. Supplemented by reference TRBV9 and TRBJ2-1, the full variable domain reads DSGVTQTPKHLITATGQRVTLRCSPRSGDLSVYWYQQSLDQGLQFLIQYYNGEERAKGNILERFSAQQFPDLHSELNLSSLELGDSALYFCASSPRGSGRDNEQFFGPGTRLTVL.

The rearrangement uses TRBV10-3 and TRBJ2-2; 7 bases align to TRBD1. The CDR3 loop spans 15 amino acids. V shed 4 bases, J shed 2 bases, and the junction held 4 bases outside the gene matches. The germline gives CDR1 ENHRY, CDR2 SYGVKD. This CDR3 reads CAISATGINTGELFF. CDR3 DNA sequence: TGTGCCATCAGTGCGACAGGGATTAACACCGGGGAGCTGTTTTTT.

This clone was observed a single time. DNA for the CDR3: TGTGCCAGTAGTCCAGGGCACGAAGAGACCCAGTACTTC. Residues: CASSPGHEETQYF. The chain has TRBV19 and TRBJ2-5; TRBD1 is a possible D gene (5 bases). The CDR3 runs 13 residues. The germline V gene has CDR1 LNHDA and CDR2 SQIVND (reference sequence). Trimming left V 5 bases short and J 3 bases short, with 10 bases between.

The V and J genes are TRBV28 and TRBJ2-2, with 14 bases that match TRBD2. This CDR3 has 17 amino acids. Germline CDR1 reads MDHEN; CDR2 reads SYDVKM. J was trimmed by 7 bases and V by 4 bases; bases with no gene match: 8. DNA for the CDR3: TGTGCCAGCAGTTCCCGGACTAGCGGGAGGAGGGGCGGGGAGCTGTTTTTT. This gives the protein CASSSRTSGRRGGELFF.